The clone carrying this T cell receptor beta chain has a handful of counts. Its antigen is not known. This specimen comes from a study of T cell repertoires in cytomegalovirus infection. The V end was cut by 5 bases, the J end by 3 bases, with 12 bases between. This CDR3 has 14 amino acids. Looked up from germline, CDR1 is SGHVS and CDR2 is FQNEAQ. TCRdb re-called the reads through MiXCR, storing one row per CDR3 protein. The table has under 850,000 distinct CDR3 sequences, 30% to 35% seen once. The sample was cultured PBMCs, taken from culture after CMV antigen stimulation. This rearrangement joins TRBV7-8 to TRBJ2-3; a weak D match, TRBD2 (5 bases). The sequence came from a human donor in good health (CMV status not recorded). Some clones in this sample may be carry-over from other donors' samples. The CDR3 sequence is CASSLQRWTDTQYF. CDR3 DNA sequence: TGTGCCAGCAGCCTCCAGCGGTGGACAGATACGCAGTATTTT.